A selection of T cell receptor beta chains follows, all from one sample in a study of regulatory T cells in long-lasting Graves disease. One entry per CDR3 protein, called by TCRdb with MiXCR from the multiplex PCR reads. The repertoire has a few hundred thousand distinct CDR3 sequences, about 20% of them found once; the top ten carry about an eighth. The sequenced sample was peripheral blood mononuclear cells (PBMCs), obtained when the disease was refractory, from a patient treated with antithyroid drugs. These receptors all stem from a female donor with Graves disease. The CDR3 runs from the conserved cysteine through the conserved F or W. A D gene is named only where the DNA matches it firmly. The listing skips clone size in some rows; elsewhere it reads once, few, many or a size class.

TRBV29-1	NA	TRBJ1-2	many	CSVEDGWQVNDYGYTF	TGCAGCGTTGAAGATGGGTGGCAGGTAAACGACTATGGCTACACCTTC
TRBV11-2	TRBD2	TRBJ2-7	few	CASSSGTSGRAAYEQYF	TGTGCCAGCAGCTCCGGGACTAGCGGGAGGGCCGCCTACGAGCAGTACTTC
TRBV30	NA	TRBJ1-3	NA	CAWNTAGNTIYF	TGTGCCTGGAATACGGCTGGAAACACCATATATTTT
TRBV12-3/TRBV12-4	TRBD1	TRBJ1-4	NA	CASSWGDRGNEKLFF	TGTGCCAGCAGTTGGGGCGACAGGGGTAATGAAAAACTGTTTTTT
TRBV7-2	TRBD1	TRBJ2-7	few	CASSSGTGAPAYF	TGTGCCAGCAGCTCCGGGACAGGGGCCCCGGCGTACTTC
TRBV6-1	NA	TRBJ1-5	many	CASSVAEGQPQHF	TGTGCCAGCAGCGTTGCAGAGGGGCAGCCCCAGCATTTT
TRBV29-1	TRBD1	TRBJ1-2	many	CSALTGEDGYTF	TGCAGCGCCCTGACAGGGGAGGATGGCTACACCTTC
TRBV7-2	NA	TRBJ1-3	few	CAIQGPFSGNTIYF	TGTGCAATCCAGGGTCCCTTCTCTGGAAACACCATATATTTT
TRBV6-2/TRBV6-3	TRBD2	TRBJ2-2	NA	CASTTWGLDGTGELFF	TGTGCCAGCACCACCTGGGGACTAGACGGCACCGGGGAGCTGTTTTTT
TRBV20-1	NA	TRBJ1-1	many	CSASRTHTEAFF	TGCAGTGCTAGTCGGACGCACACTGAAGCTTTCTTT
TRBV2	NA	TRBJ1-4	many	CASSDQSASQKLFF	TGTGCCAGCAGTGACCAGTCGGCCTCTCAAAAACTGTTTTTT
TRBV3-1	NA	TRBJ2-1	NA	CASSQDLGTGEQFF	TGTGCCAGCAGCCAAGATCTGGGAACGGGTGAGCAGTTCTTC
TRBV6-2/TRBV6-3	NA	TRBJ1-1	few	CASSYPRLTEAFF	TGTGCCAGCAGTTATCCCCGCCTCACTGAAGCTTTCTTT
TRBV28	NA	TRBJ2-5	many	CASNPWDSQETQYF	TGTGCCAGCAACCCATGGGACTCACAAGAGACCCAGTACTTC
TRBV7-2	NA	TRBJ2-7	NA	CASSLVSSGAHEQYF	TGTGCCAGCAGCTTAGTTTCCTCGGGGGCCCACGAGCAGTACTTC
TRBV5-1	TRBD1	TRBJ1-1	few	CASSWGTGALNTEAFF	TGCGCCAGCAGCTGGGGGACAGGGGCCTTGAACACTGAAGCTTTCTTT
TRBV5-6	TRBD1	TRBJ2-7	NA	CASNLQGWNEQYF	TGTGCCAGCAACCTACAGGGGTGGAACGAGCAGTACTTC
TRBV11-3	NA	TRBJ2-7	NA	CASSPGIQNYEQYF	TGTGCCAGCAGCCCAGGGATCCAGAACTACGAGCAGTACTTC
TRBV29-1	TRBD1	TRBJ2-7	NA	CSVGVGQSLEQYF	TGCAGCGTGGGGGTGGGACAGAGTCTCGAGCAGTACTTC
TRBV7-9	NA	TRBJ2-7	few	CASSPPGSSEQYF	TGTGCCAGCAGCCCCCCAGGGAGTAGCGAGCAGTACTTC
TRBV29-1	TRBD1	TRBJ1-5	NA	CSVGQGREPQHF	TGCAGCGTGGGACAGGGCAGGGAGCCCCAGCATTTT
TRBV7-2	NA	TRBJ2-5	many	CASSFSIGAAGETQYF	TGTGCCAGCAGCTTCTCAATAGGGGCAGCTGGGGAGACCCAGTACTTC
TRBV28	NA	TRBJ2-7	many	CASSLPDPTSYEQYF	TGTGCCAGCAGTTTACCGGATCCCACTTCCTACGAGCAGTACTTC
TRBV29-1	TRBD2	TRBJ2-7	NA	CSVVGTSGTYEQYF	TGCAGCGTTGTCGGGACTAGCGGCACCTACGAGCAGTACTTC
TRBV28	NA	TRBJ2-2	many	CASSPPSESTGELFF	TGTGCCAGCAGTCCCCCTAGCGAGAGCACCGGGGAGCTGTTTTTT
TRBV5-5	NA	TRBJ2-5	many	CASSSRGYGRRLETQYF	TGTGCCAGCAGCTCGCGCGGCTATGGCAGGCGGCTTGAGACCCAGTACTTC
TRBV12-3/TRBV12-4	NA	TRBJ2-5	many	CASSSLIKETQYF	TGTGCCAGCAGTTCCTTGATAAAAGAGACCCAGTACTTC
TRBV5-1	TRBD1	TRBJ1-1	NA	CASSTPYRGQNTEAFF	TGCGCCAGCAGCACACCGTACAGGGGTCAGAACACTGAAGCTTTCTTT
TRBV7-9	NA	TRBJ1-2	NA	CASSPIDIASYGYTF	TGTGCCAGCAGCCCGATCGACATAGCGAGCTATGGCTACACCTTC
TRBV28	NA	TRBJ2-7	NA	CASSPKRGPTYEQYF	TGTGCCAGCAGTCCGAAACGGGGGCCAACCTACGAGCAGTACTTC
TRBV6-1	TRBD2	TRBJ2-7	NA	CASKGTSGRRSYEQYF	TGTGCCAGCAAAGGGACTAGCGGGAGGCGGTCCTACGAGCAGTACTTC
TRBV2	NA	TRBJ1-4	NA	CAGRTRGNEKLFF	TGTGCCGGAAGGACCCGAGGTAATGAAAAACTGTTTTTT
TRBV6-1	NA	TRBJ1-2	NA	CASSEVAQSYGYTF	TGTGCCAGCAGTGAAGTAGCCCAGAGCTATGGCTACACCTTC
TRBV9	NA	TRBJ2-5	NA	CASSVDPIGTQYF	TGTGCCAGCAGCGTGGACCCAATCGGGACCCAGTACTTC
TRBV20-1	NA	TRBJ1-6	few	CSARGTDGNSPLHF	TGCAGTGCTAGAGGAACAGACGGGAATTCACCCCTCCACTTT
TRBV7-2	NA	TRBJ2-5	many	CASSLGEETQYF	TGTGCCAGCAGCTTAGGGGAGGAGACCCAGTACTTC
TRBV29-1	NA	TRBJ1-2	few	CSVAPGGTQYGYTF	TGCAGCGTTGCCCCCGGTGGGACTCAATATGGCTACACCTTC
TRBV20-1	NA	TRBJ2-2	few	CSARSTETDRELFF	TGCAGTGCTAGATCGACTGAGACCGACCGGGAGCTGTTTTTT
TRBV6-1	NA	TRBJ1-5	many	CASSGLGSNQPQHF	TGTGCCAGCAGTGGACTGGGCAGCAATCAGCCCCAGCATTTT
TRBV25-1	NA	TRBJ2-5	NA	CASSEGGLETQYF	TGTGCCAGCAGTGAGGGCGGTCTGGAGACCCAGTACTTC
TRBV6-5	NA	TRBJ2-5	many	CASSSGHSWKTQYF	TGTGCCAGCAGTTCGGGACACAGTTGGAAGACCCAGTACTTC
TRBV7-9	TRBD1	TRBJ2-7	few	CASSLAGDRRYF	TGTGCCAGCAGCTTAGCGGGGGACAGGCGGTACTTC
TRBV20-1	NA	TRBJ1-6	many	CSAPGDTGSLHF	TGCAGTGCGCCGGGGGACACTGGATCCCTCCACTTT
TRBV7-2	NA	TRBJ2-7	NA	CASSLRGNHEQYF	TGTGCCAGCAGCTTGCGCGGGAATCACGAGCAGTACTTC
TRBV7-2	TRBD1	TRBJ2-7	few	CASSLAGDRGTEQYF	TGTGCCAGCAGCTTAGCGGGGGACAGGGGGACCGAGCAGTACTTC
TRBV7-2	NA	TRBJ1-2	many	CASSLAGPVGVGYTF	TGTGCCAGCAGCTTGGCCGGGCCTGTCGGAGTTGGCTACACCTTC
TRBV6-1	TRBD1	TRBJ1-2	many	CASMPGTGVYGYTF	TGTGCCAGCATGCCAGGGACAGGTGTTTATGGCTACACCTTC
TRBV10-3	TRBD1	TRBJ1-1	NA	CATSSGTGNTEAFF	TGTGCCACCTCCTCCGGGACAGGGAATACTGAAGCTTTCTTT
TRBV28	TRBD1	TRBJ1-1	many	CASSFDRGGTEAFF	TGTGCCAGCAGTTTCGACAGGGGGGGGACTGAAGCTTTCTTT
TRBV28	NA	TRBJ1-2	many	CASSRLANYGYTF	TGTGCCAGCAGCCGACTTGCTAACTATGGCTACACCTTC
TRBV27	NA	TRBJ1-3	NA	CASRPTLRVSGNTIYF	TGTGCCAGCAGGCCCACCCTCAGGGTCTCCGGAAACACCATATATTTT
TRBV7-2	NA	TRBJ2-2	many	CASRTLSSGELFF	TGTGCCAGCCGTACCCTGTCGTCCGGGGAGCTGTTTTTT
TRBV11-2	TRBD1	TRBJ2-7	NA	CASTVTGLYEQYF	TGTGCCAGCACCGTGACAGGGCTCTACGAGCAGTACTTC
TRBV6-1	TRBD1	TRBJ2-2	few	CASLTGGTGELFF	TGTGCCAGCCTGACAGGGGGAACCGGGGAGCTGTTTTTT
TRBV11-2	NA	TRBJ1-6	many	CASSLGRGSPLHF	TGTGCCAGCAGCTTAGGACGGGGTTCACCCCTCCACTTT
TRBV7-9	NA	TRBJ1-2	once	CASGPALGSGGYTF	TGTGCCAGCGGTCCGGCTTTAGGGTCCGGTGGCTACACCTTC
TRBV27	NA	TRBJ1-1	few	CASSRPGEMGTEAFF	TGTGCCAGCAGTCGCCCGGGGGAGATGGGCACTGAAGCTTTCTTT
TRBV19	NA	TRBJ1-1	NA	CASSIPLRGAMNTEVFF	TGTGCCAGTAGTATCCCGCTAAGGGGCGCAATGAACACTGAAGTTTTCTTT